These T cell receptor beta chains were read from a single sample in a study of blood T cell repertoires in COVID-19. TCRdb's copy holds only in-frame clones and misses some; the assay was immunoSEQ multiplex PCR. The table has 100,000 to 150,000 clones, around 86% seen once. Sequencing was performed on peripheral blood. All receptors come from a man in his fifties or sixties with acute or convalescent COVID-19. Each CDR3 is given with its conserved first and last residue. Fields, in order: J gene, clone size, V gene, D gene, CDR3 DNA, CDR3 protein. A D gene is named only where the DNA matches it firmly. Size values are once, few and many counts, or a class for expanded clones, and some rows have none.

>TRBJ2-3|-|TRBV7-3|-
TGTGCCAGCAGCTCGGCAGATACGCAGTATTTT
CASSSADTQYF
>TRBJ1-2|-|TRBV3-1/TRBV3-2|-
TGTGCCAGCAGCCAAGATCGGGGGGGGAACTATGGCTACACCTTC
CASSQDRGGNYGYTF
>TRBJ2-3|-|TRBV4-1|TRBD2
TGCGCCAGCAGCCAAGTTAGCGGGGCACTGAGTGATACGCAGTATTTT
CASSQVSGALSDTQYF
>TRBJ1-4|once|TRBV15|TRBD1
TGTGCCACCAGCGGACAGGGGCGAGAAAAACTGTTTTTT
CATSGQGREKLFF
>TRBJ1-2|-|TRBV6-1|-
TGTGCCAGCAGTGAAGCGGCAACAGTACGCTATGGCTACACCTTC
CASSEAATVRYGYTF
>TRBJ2-3|-|TRBV19|TRBD1
TGTGCCAGCCAGGACAGGGTAGCCCGCACAGATACGCAGTATTTT
CASQDRVARTDTQYF
>TRBJ2-3|-|TRBV19|TRBD1
TGTGCCAGTATTGACAGGGCCACAGATACGCAGTATTTT
CASIDRATDTQYF
>TRBJ1-1|few|TRBV4-2|TRBD1
TGTGCCAGCAGCCAAGGGGCAGGGGGGTTGAACACTGAAGCTTTCTTT
CASSQGAGGLNTEAFF
>TRBJ2-7|-|TRBV7-3|-
TGTGCCAGCAGCCCACAAGCGGGTCCCTACGAGCAGTACTTC
CASSPQAGPYEQYF
>TRBJ1-1|-|TRBV19|-
TGTGCCAGTAGCCGGGAAGGGGGGAACACTGAAGCTTTCTTT
CASSREGGNTEAFF
>TRBJ1-6|-|TRBV13|-
TGTGCCAGCAGCATTTATAATAGATTGGCACCCCTCCACTTT
CASSIYNRLAPLHF
>TRBJ2-7|-|TRBV2|TRBD2
TGTGCCACCCTCGGACTAGCCGGCTACGAGCAGTACTTC
CATLGLAGYEQYF
>TRBJ1-2|-|TRBV5-4|TRBD1
TGTGCCAGCAGCTCTATGGGACAGGGTAGCTACACCTTC
CASSSMGQGSYTF
>TRBJ2-3|-|TRBV30|-
TGTGCCTGGATCCTCCAGCCCCCCCGGGAGACAGATACGCAGTATTTT
CAWILQPPRETDTQYF
>TRBJ2-1|-|TRBV18|TRBD2
TGTGCCAGCTCAGAAACTAGCGGCAATGAGCAGTTCTTC
CASSETSGNEQFF
>TRBJ2-1|-|TRBV6-5|TRBD1
TGTGCCAGCATGGACAGGGCCTACAATGAGCAGTTCTTC
CASMDRAYNEQFF
>TRBJ1-1|-|TRBV5-5|-
TGTGCCAGCAGCCCTGCCGGGAGGAACACTGAAGCTTTCTTT
CASSPAGRNTEAFF
>TRBJ2-5|-|TRBV14|TRBD1
TGTGCCAGCAGCCGCGGACAGGGGTGGGAGACCCAGTACTTC
CASSRGQGWETQYF
>TRBJ2-7|-|TRBV7-2|TRBD2
TGTGCCAGCAGCCCGGGACTAGCGGGAGCTGTGCAGTACTTC
CASSPGLAGAVQYF
>TRBJ2-3|-|TRBV4-1|-
TGCGCCAGCAGCCAAGATCAGGTGGCAGATACGCAGTATTTT
CASSQDQVADTQYF
>TRBJ1-1|-|TRBV7-9|TRBD1
TGTGCCAGCAGCCCCGGGACAGGGGGTTTTACTGAAGCTTTCTTT
CASSPGTGGFTEAFF
>TRBJ1-5|-|TRBV5-4|TRBD1
TGTGCCAGCAGCACCGACAGGGATCAGCCCCAGCATTTT
CASSTDRDQPQHF
>TRBJ2-3|-|TRBV6-5|-
TGTGCCAGCAGTTACTCACTCCAATCCACAGATACGCAGTATTTT
CASSYSLQSTDTQYF
>TRBJ1-1|-|TRBV6-1|-
TGTGCCAGCAGTGGGGCCTGGGGGGGCTCGAATACTGAAGCTTTCTTT
CASSGAWGGSNTEAFF
>TRBJ2-1|-|TRBV5-4|-
TGTGCCAGCAGCTTGGGCCTAGTCGGGGGCAATGAGCAGTTCTTC
CASSLGLVGGNEQFF
>TRBJ2-3|-|TRBV3-1/TRBV3-2|-
TGTGCCAGCAGCCATAGCAAATTAGGGCGGGATCTGTATACGCAGTATTTT
CASSHSKLGRDLYTQYF
>TRBJ1-1|-|TRBV5-8|-
TGTGCCAGCAGCCTATCCCTAAGTCTGTTTTCTGAAGCTTTCTTT
CASSLSLSLFSEAFF
>TRBJ2-7|-|TRBV6-6|TRBD1
TGTGCCAGCAGTACAGGGGGCAAGAACGAGCAGTACTTC
CASSTGGKNEQYF
>TRBJ1-1|-|TRBV7-2|-
TGTGCCAGCAGCCCAATACAGGGCGTTAGCACTGAAGCTTTCTTT
CASSPIQGVSTEAFF
>TRBJ1-5|-|TRBV21-1|-
TGTGCCAGCAGCCGCGAGGGGGACAGAAAAAATCAGCCCCAGCATTTT
CASSREGDRKNQPQHF
>TRBJ1-2|few|TRBV30|-
TGTGCCTGGAGTTTTAAATCCCGGGGATCTAACTATGGCTACACCTTC
CAWSFKSRGSNYGYTF
>TRBJ1-1|-|TRBV10-2|TRBD1
TGCGCCAGCAGTGACCCCGGACAGGGAAACACTGAAGCTTTCTTT
CASSDPGQGNTEAFF
>TRBJ1-5|-|TRBV28|-
TGTGCCAGCAGTTTAGGGCGGCGGGGATATCAGCCCCAGCATTTT
CASSLGRRGYQPQHF
>TRBJ2-7|-|TRBV7-2|TRBD2
TGTGCCAGCAGCCAACCGGGACTAGCGGGATCCAACGAGCAGTACTTC
CASSQPGLAGSNEQYF
>TRBJ2-1|-|TRBV5-1|TRBD2
TGCGCCAGCAGCTTTTCTAGCGGGAGGCCGAGCTCCTACAATGAGCAGTTCTTC
CASSFSSGRPSSYNEQFF
>TRBJ2-3|-|TRBV19|TRBD2
TGTGCCAGTAGTATGCGGCGGTTGGCTAGCGGACAACATACGCAGTATTTT
CASSMRRLASGQHTQYF
>TRBJ1-5|-|TRBV19|-
TGTGCCAGTAGCAACAGCCCTTATCAGCCCCAGCATTTT
CASSNSPYQPQHF
>TRBJ2-7|few|TRBV4-1|TRBD2
TGCGCCAGCAGCCACCGACTAGCGGGAGGTACCGCCCGCGTCTCCTACGAGCAGTACTTC
CASSHRLAGGTARVSYEQYF
>TRBJ2-1|-|TRBV5-4|-
TGTGCCAGCAGCCCCGGGGTTGGGACATACAATGAGCAGTTCTTC
CASSPGVGTYNEQFF
>TRBJ2-3|-|TRBV7-2|TRBD2
TGTGCCAGCAGCGAGGGACTAGCGCCCCCCACAGATACGCAGTATTTT
CASSEGLAPPTDTQYF
>TRBJ1-5|-|TRBV4-2|TRBD1
TGTGCCAGCAGCCGGGCCGGGACAGGGGGTCAGCCCCAGCATTTT
CASSRAGTGGQPQHF
>TRBJ1-2|-|TRBV6-5|TRBD1
TGTGCCACCCTGACCCGGGACAGGTCGTGGGGCTACACCTTC
CATLTRDRSWGYTF
>TRBJ2-3|-|TRBV18|TRBD2
TGTGCCAGCTCACCAGGACTAGCGGGGGAAGATACGCAGTATTTT
CASSPGLAGEDTQYF
>TRBJ1-5|-|TRBV19|TRBD1
TGTGCCAGTAGCGTCCCCGGGACAGGTGGTCAGCCCCAGCATTTT
CASSVPGTGGQPQHF
>TRBJ2-5|-|TRBV5-6|-
TGTGCCAGCAGCTTAGGGCGGGGAAAAGAGACCCAGTACTTC
CASSLGRGKETQYF
>TRBJ1-1|-|TRBV21-1|-
TGTGCCTTCAGCGAAGGGTGCAGGAACACTGAAGCTTTCTTT
CAFSEGCRNTEAFF
>TRBJ1-3|-|TRBV3-1/TRBV3-2|-
TGTGCCAGCAGCCAAGGGGCTGGCTCTGGAAACACCATATATTTT
CASSQGAGSGNTIYF
>TRBJ2-2|few|TRBV13|-
TGTGCCAGCAGCTCCCTCGGTTTCGGGGAGCTGTTTTTT
CASSSLGFGELFF
>TRBJ1-3|few|TRBV2|-
TGTGCCAGGTTCTCAGGGGTCGACTCTGGAAACACCATATATTTT
CARFSGVDSGNTIYF
>TRBJ2-7|-|TRBV30|TRBD2
TGTGCCTGGAGTGTGGCTAGGACTAGCGGCAAGGGGACCTACGAGCAGTACTTC
CAWSVARTSGKGTYEQYF
>TRBJ2-7|-|TRBV4-1|-
TGCGCCAGCAGCCAAAAAGGTCAGGGGTCCTACGAGCAGTACTTC
CASSQKGQGSYEQYF
>TRBJ2-3|-|TRBV27|-
TGTGCCAGCAGTTTACTGGGCGGGATGGCAGATACGCAGTATTTT
CASSLLGGMADTQYF
>TRBJ1-5|-|TRBV5-5|-
TGTGCCAGCAGCCCCGTCTGGGGGGGCAGCAATCAGCCCCAGCATTTT
CASSPVWGGSNQPQHF
>TRBJ1-3|few|TRBV5-8|-
TGTGCCAGCAGCTTGGGGGGCTTTGGAAACACCATATATTTT
CASSLGGFGNTIYF
>TRBJ2-7|few|TRBV27|TRBD1
TGTGCCAGCCACCTTAACCCGGGACAGGGGCCCTACGAGCAGTACTTC
CASHLNPGQGPYEQYF
>TRBJ2-1|-|TRBV24-1|TRBD2
TGTGCCACCAGTGACCGGACTAGCGGGAGGGCCGGAGGGTACAATGAGCAGTTCTTC
CATSDRTSGRAGGYNEQFF
>TRBJ2-2|-|TRBV7-3|TRBD1
TGTGCCAGCAGCTTCCGGACAGGGGGCGTCAACACCGGGGAGCTGTTTTTT
CASSFRTGGVNTGELFF
>TRBJ1-5|-|TRBV11-2|-
TGTGCCAGCAGCTTAGCGGGGGGCAGCAATCAGCCCCAGCATTTT
CASSLAGGSNQPQHF